This TCR delta chain was sequenced for a study of γδ T cells in repeated Plasmodium falciparum infection. At the level of the study: Timepoints: baseline, immediately before selected infections, and 21 days after every infection.

In its sample, this clone was seen a few times. The antigen remains undetermined. TCRdb shows a much larger clone's protein in place of this DNA's translation, and the two differ at residue 17, likely through a read error; the protein shown is translated from the DNA. TCRdb fed the multiplex PCR reads to CATT. The profile shows 50,000 or so delta-chain clones, roughly 1.6% of them singletons. Vgamma9/Vdelta2+ and Vdelta2-negative gammadelta T cells were flow-sorted from PBMC for bulk sequencing. The germline V gene has CDR1 TSWWSYY and CDR2 QGS. The CDR3 loop spans 19 amino acids. The study's findings and limits: Malian children's Vdelta2-negative repertoires appeared more expanded and less diverse than Australians'.

The V gene is TRDV1, but the J gene lacks a call; TRDD3, as called in the table, went unchecked against the DNA. Sequencing was done on a sample of gamma-delta T cells from blood. The TCR sequence derives from a pool of human donors (malaria-infected and uninfected, not separated). Written as DNA, the CDR3 is TGTGCTCTTGGGGAATCTACGCAGTACTGGGGAGTGTACACCGATAAACCCATCTTT. Protein: CALGESTQYWGVYTDKPIF.